The rows below give T cell receptor beta chains drawn from one sample of a study of T cells after yellow fever vaccination. TCRdb analysed the 5' RACE reads with MiXCR anew, one entry per CDR3 protein. The sample carries 95,000 to 150,000 distinct CDR3 sequences, roughly 9% recorded once. The sequencing here drew on CD8+ T cells sorted from PBMCs, taken on the day of the yellow fever booster vaccination. Source of these receptors: a man aged 18 to 29 who received the YFV17D yellow fever vaccine. Each CDR3 is given with its conserved first and last residue. Each record gives: J gene, V gene, CDR3 protein.

j_gene: TRBJ2-1; v_gene: TRBV4-3; CDR3aa: CASSQGQGSYEQFF
j_gene: TRBJ2-2; v_gene: TRBV27; CDR3aa: CASSWGGGGPTGELFF
j_gene: TRBJ1-6; v_gene: TRBV7-6; CDR3aa: CASSLGPLDYSPLHF
j_gene: TRBJ2-3; v_gene: TRBV12-3/TRBV12-4; CDR3aa: CASSLIGGGGHSTDTQYF
j_gene: TRBJ1-1; v_gene: TRBV5-1; CDR3aa: CASFNTEAFF
j_gene: TRBJ2-5; v_gene: TRBV7-9; CDR3aa: CAVSWGETQYF
j_gene: TRBJ1-2; v_gene: TRBV4-1; CDR3aa: CASSQAGRRAGYTF
j_gene: TRBJ1-1; v_gene: TRBV15; CDR3aa: CATSRDDRGPDAFF
j_gene: TRBJ2-7; v_gene: TRBV12-3/TRBV12-4; CDR3aa: CASSLTDRSYEQYF
j_gene: TRBJ2-1; v_gene: TRBV10-3; CDR3aa: CAISESKVASGGTGQFF
j_gene: TRBJ2-7; v_gene: TRBV2; CDR3aa: CASEGTASYEQYF
j_gene: TRBJ1-5; v_gene: TRBV29-1; CDR3aa: CSLRGRQADYNQPQHF
j_gene: TRBJ2-7; v_gene: TRBV7-9; CDR3aa: CASSLGGSLPEQYF
j_gene: TRBJ1-4; v_gene: TRBV29-1; CDR3aa: CSTRTVRNEKLFF
j_gene: TRBJ2-3; v_gene: TRBV7-6; CDR3aa: CASSSEAAVTDTQYF
j_gene: TRBJ2-2; v_gene: TRBV6-2/TRBV6-3; CDR3aa: CASSGIAGHRAGELFF
j_gene: TRBJ2-3; v_gene: TRBV6-5; CDR3aa: CASSYGGLTDTQYF
j_gene: TRBJ2-1; v_gene: TRBV4-1; CDR3aa: CASSQESPPHGLAAENEQFF
j_gene: TRBJ1-1; v_gene: TRBV11-1; CDR3aa: CASLGGRTNTEAFF
j_gene: TRBJ1-2; v_gene: TRBV27; CDR3aa: CASSLFQGGPFGYTF
j_gene: TRBJ2-1; v_gene: TRBV7-9; CDR3aa: CASSPAAGGPRTEQFF
j_gene: TRBJ1-1; v_gene: TRBV4-2; CDR3aa: CASSQGDSGTEAFF
j_gene: TRBJ2-3; v_gene: TRBV6-2/TRBV6-3; CDR3aa: CASKQDTQYF
j_gene: TRBJ1-1; v_gene: TRBV12-3/TRBV12-4; CDR3aa: CASSLGRAVEAFF
j_gene: TRBJ2-3; v_gene: TRBV9; CDR3aa: CASSVGQALLTDTQYF
j_gene: TRBJ2-7; v_gene: TRBV5-1; CDR3aa: CASSWDSGAIREQYF
j_gene: TRBJ2-1; v_gene: TRBV7-9; CDR3aa: CASSLRNYNEQFF
j_gene: TRBJ1-2; v_gene: TRBV21-1; CDR3aa: CASSNPRGRTGRVHGYTF
j_gene: TRBJ1-1; v_gene: TRBV12-3/TRBV12-4; CDR3aa: CASWDHLGAEAFF
j_gene: TRBJ1-4; v_gene: TRBV29-1; CDR3aa: CSVRQGLATNEKLFF
j_gene: TRBJ2-1; v_gene: TRBV4-1; CDR3aa: CASSQDKRGGRVEQFF
j_gene: TRBJ2-2; v_gene: TRBV6-5; CDR3aa: CASSYRDRGRGELFF
j_gene: TRBJ1-2; v_gene: TRBV15; CDR3aa: CATSRRGAGGYTF
j_gene: TRBJ1-1; v_gene: TRBV11-1; CDR3aa: CASSAPVRQGMNTEAFF
j_gene: TRBJ2-3; v_gene: TRBV12-3/TRBV12-4; CDR3aa: CASSLEGPARRQYF
j_gene: TRBJ2-1; v_gene: TRBV12-3/TRBV12-4; CDR3aa: CASSFGTSGGISYNEQFF
j_gene: TRBJ1-6; v_gene: TRBV11-2; CDR3aa: CASSLWGGPNLRPLHF
j_gene: TRBJ2-2; v_gene: TRBV12-3/TRBV12-4; CDR3aa: CASTHDSYLSTGELFF
j_gene: TRBJ1-1; v_gene: TRBV10-3; CDR3aa: CAIRTGKEAFF
j_gene: TRBJ2-2; v_gene: TRBV29-1; CDR3aa: CSTISTGELFF
j_gene: TRBJ1-2; v_gene: TRBV6-5; CDR3aa: CASSYHKFTGGYTF
j_gene: TRBJ2-1; v_gene: TRBV6-5; CDR3aa: CASSYAHGGVDEQFF
j_gene: TRBJ2-7; v_gene: TRBV11-2; CDR3aa: CASSFGSGVYEQYF
j_gene: TRBJ2-5; v_gene: TRBV5-6; CDR3aa: CASGRTSGTQYF
j_gene: TRBJ2-1; v_gene: TRBV5-6; CDR3aa: CASSRTGLAGGSSYNEQFF
j_gene: TRBJ2-5; v_gene: TRBV18; CDR3aa: CASSPRTSGGPYQETQYF
j_gene: TRBJ2-3; v_gene: TRBV6-2/TRBV6-3; CDR3aa: CASNTLRTQYF
j_gene: TRBJ2-1; v_gene: TRBV12-3/TRBV12-4; CDR3aa: CASSGGGTSGYNEQFF
j_gene: TRBJ2-7; v_gene: TRBV4-3; CDR3aa: CASSQGPRGGYEQYF
j_gene: TRBJ2-2; v_gene: TRBV5-1; CDR3aa: CASSPPGPGSCFF
j_gene: TRBJ2-2; v_gene: TRBV6-2/TRBV6-3; CDR3aa: CASSYSRSAGVTGELFF
j_gene: TRBJ2-1; v_gene: TRBV9; CDR3aa: CASSVDLSGGSRQFF
j_gene: TRBJ2-1; v_gene: TRBV4-3; CDR3aa: CASSQDEGTAYNEQFF
j_gene: TRBJ2-5; v_gene: TRBV12-3/TRBV12-4; CDR3aa: CASSFSGETQYF
j_gene: TRBJ2-3; v_gene: TRBV5-4; CDR3aa: CASSNRRTGEWDTQYF
j_gene: TRBJ2-7; v_gene: TRBV12-3/TRBV12-4; CDR3aa: CASSPAGGDEQYF
j_gene: TRBJ2-2; v_gene: TRBV7-6; CDR3aa: CASSFGRRTGELFF
j_gene: TRBJ1-5; v_gene: TRBV6-6; CDR3aa: CASWGPGNQPQHF
j_gene: TRBJ2-3; v_gene: TRBV20-1; CDR3aa: CSARNSGTADTQYF